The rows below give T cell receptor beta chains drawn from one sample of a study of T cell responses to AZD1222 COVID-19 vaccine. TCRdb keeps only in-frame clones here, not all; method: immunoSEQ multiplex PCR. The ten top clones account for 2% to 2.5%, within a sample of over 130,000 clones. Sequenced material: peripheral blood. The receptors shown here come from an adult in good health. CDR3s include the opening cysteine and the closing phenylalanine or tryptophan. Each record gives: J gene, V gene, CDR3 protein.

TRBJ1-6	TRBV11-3	CASSWRTGGNSPLHF
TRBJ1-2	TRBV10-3	CAISLPDRGLRFTF
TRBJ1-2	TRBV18	CASSPLTGDGYTF
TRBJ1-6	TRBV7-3	CASSRQDNSPLHF
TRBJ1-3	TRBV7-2	CASSRTISGNTIYF
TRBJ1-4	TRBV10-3	CAIRKDTSNEKLFF
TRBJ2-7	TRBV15	CATSRDGREQYF
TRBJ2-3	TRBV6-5	CASSYVGGTTDTQYF
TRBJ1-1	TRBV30	CAWSVLVGGEAFF
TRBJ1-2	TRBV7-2	CASSLDGGGDGYTF
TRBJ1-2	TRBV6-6	CASSYSGTGGLSGYTF
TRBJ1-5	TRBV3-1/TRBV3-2	CASSPWGGGQPQHF
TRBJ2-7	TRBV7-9	CASSLAGGLSYEQYF
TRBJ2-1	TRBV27	CASSLSRDNEQFF
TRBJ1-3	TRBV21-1	CASSKDIGGMTGNTIYF
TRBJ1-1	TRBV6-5	CASSSFQGANTEAFF
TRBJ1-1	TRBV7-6	CASSPRAGDTEAFF
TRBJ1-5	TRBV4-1	CASSITGPQSNQPQHF
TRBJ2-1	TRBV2	CASRDGVRSYGDEQFF
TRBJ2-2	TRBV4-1	CASSQLQMAQGRAGELFF
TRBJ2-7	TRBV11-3	CASSLVSYEQYF
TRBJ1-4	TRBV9	CASSVGPSTNEKLFF
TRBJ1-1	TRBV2	CASSLGRGNTEAFF
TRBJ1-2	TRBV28	CASKDSRIYGYTF
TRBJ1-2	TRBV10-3	CAISEVAGQNYGYTF
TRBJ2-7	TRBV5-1	CASSYRGISYEQYF
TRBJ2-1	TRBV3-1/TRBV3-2	CASSPSGEPIDEQFF
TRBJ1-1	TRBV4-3	CASSQDFQHNMNTEAFF
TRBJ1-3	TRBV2	CASSEASRQWSIVVSGNTIYF
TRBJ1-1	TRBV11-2	CASSHYRGKNTEAFF
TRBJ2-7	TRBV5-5	CASSWGPVGSYEQYF
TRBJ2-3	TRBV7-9	CASSLDSTSGRSF
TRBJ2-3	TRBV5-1	CASSLEGLAGATQYF
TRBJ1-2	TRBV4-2	CASSQGARAGYGYTF
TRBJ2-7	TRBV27	CASSLSGSYEQYF
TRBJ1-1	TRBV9	CASNPTGGNTEAFF
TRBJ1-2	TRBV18	CASSPKGNQDWSGYTF
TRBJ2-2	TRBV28	CASSLDRVTGELFF
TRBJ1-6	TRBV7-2	CASSLSRRGNSPLHF
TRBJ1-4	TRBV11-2	CASSLRGSAFGEKLFF
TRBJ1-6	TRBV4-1	CASSQEGRQSSYNSPLHF